The source of this TCR beta chain is a study of radiation and T cells in renal cell carcinoma. Whole-study findings and limits: From baseline, blood top tumor clonotypes peaked at 2 weeks post-radiation.

Points on this clone: Its target is unknown.

Stated time point: blood 4 weeks post-SBRT, at nephrectomy. Treatment defined: 15 Gy SBRT to primary tumor, nephrectomy 4 weeks later. Profiling relied on immunoSEQ multiplex PCR, and the TCRdb table lists in-frame clones only, not all of them. The sample lists around 180,000 clones; about 85% were seen once. This CDR3 comprises 15 residues. V was trimmed by 6 bases and J by 0 bases, leaving 15 bases between them. CDR1 is SGDLS and CDR2 is YYNGEE in the germline V gene. The sequence was obtained from a woman in her 50s with renal cell carcinoma. The chain carries TRBV9 and TRBJ2-5; a possible D gene is TRBD1 (6 bases). The sequencing used blood, collected from a patient whose treatment included radiotherapy and nephrectomy. The CDR3 DNA reads TGTGCCAGCACCCTAGACCAGGGGAACCAAGAGACCCAGTACTTC. It encodes CASTLDQGNQETQYF.